Below, 31 T cell receptor beta chains from the same sample are listed, as sequenced in a study of CD8 T cells in Susac syndrome. Reverse transcription of roughly 0.45 to 1 ug RNA was performed with random hexamers. TCRdb re-analysed the immunoSEQ multiplex PCR reads in MiXCR, keeping a single row per CDR3 protein. The table includes hundreds of thousands of distinct CDR3 sequences, about 94% detected once. Sequencing was done on a sample of CD4+ T cells from PBMCs. The receptors derive from a human donor with Susac syndrome.

V usage is TRBV27 and J usage is TRBJ2-1; tentative D call: TRBD2 (6 bases). V lost 5 bases and J 5 bases, leaving 16 bases between the germline ends. Germline V gene sequence: CDR1 MNHEY, CDR2 SMNVEV (reference sequence). There are 15 residues in the CDR3. The CDR3: CASSLLPWTNNEQFF. In DNA, the CDR3 is TGTGCCAGCAGTCTATTGCCGTGGACTAACAATGAGCAGTTCTTC.

This chain joins TRBV6-6 and TRBJ1-2; the D gene is possibly TRBD1 (5 bases). V was shortened by 4 bases and J by 2 bases, with 17 bases between the two germline ends. CDR1 is MNHNY and CDR2 is SVGAGI in the germline V gene (reference sequence). CDR3 length: 16 residues. CDR3 in DNA: TGTGCCAGCAGTTGGGAGAGGGACCAGCCAAACTATGGCTACACCTTC. This gives the protein CASSWERDQPNYGYTF.

The rearrangement joins TRBV2 to TRBJ2-3; 7 bases agree with TRBD1. The junction had 16 bases not matched to a gene; V was cut back by 9 bases and J by 4 bases. The CDR3 covers 16 residues. Germline values: CDR1 SNHLY, CDR2 FYNNEI. The DNA of the CDR3 is TGTGCCAGTTCGTTTACGACAGGGTCGGCCGCAGATACGCAGTATTTT. This codes for CASSFTTGSAADTQYF.

The chain has TRBV7-6 and TRBJ2-2, with D perhaps matching TRBD2 (7 bases). The V end lost 1 base, the J end lost 3 bases, and 12 bases lay between the germline ends. This CDR3 region has 16 residues. Germline V CDR1 and CDR2: SGHVS, FNYEAQ. CDR3 sequence (DNA): TGTGCCAGCAGCTTAGTGGGGGGGCGCGACACCGGGGAGCTGTTTTTT. Translated: CASSLVGGRDTGELFF.

This clonotype was recorded only once. This chain joins TRBV7-2 and TRBJ2-1; the D gene is possibly TRBD2 (7 bases). The CDR3 contains 15 residues. Germline CDR1 reads SGHTA; CDR2 reads FQGNSA. Trimming pared 5 bases from V and 5 bases from J, leaving 16 bases between. In DNA, the CDR3 is TGTGCCAGCAGCCCGGGGGGCCGGATGGACAATGAGCAGTTCTTC. It specifies CASSPGGRMDNEQFF.

The rearrangement joins TRBV6-1 to TRBJ2-5; no firm D call. CDR3 size: 10 residues. V was trimmed by 10 bases and J by 4 bases, leaving 7 bases between them. Per germline, CDR1 MNHNS and CDR2 SASEGT. The CDR3, as DNA: TGTGCCACCTCTCTAGAGACCCAGTACTTC. It specifies CATSLETQYF.

The chain joins TRBV9 to TRBJ1-2, with TRBD1 as a possible D gene (5 bases). Trimming removed 0 bases from V and 14 bases from J, with 17 bases in between. Germline V gene sequence: CDR1 SGDLS, CDR2 YYNGEE. This CDR3 comprises 13 residues. The CDR3 DNA follows: TGTGCCAGCAGCGTAGGGCATCTTGGGGCCGTTACCTTC. Residues: CASSVGHLGAVTF.

The chain has TRBV12-3 or TRBV12-4 and TRBJ1-6; D is possibly TRBD1 (5 bases). The CDR3 is 17 residues long. V dropped 7 bases and J dropped 7 bases, with 23 bases sitting between them. CDR3 sequence: CASTNSLGEVGNSPLHF. CDR3 nucleotides: TGTGCCAGCACCAACTCTTTGGGGGAGGTGGGGAATTCACCCCTCCACTTT.

The rearrangement joins TRBV4-3 to TRBJ1-4, with D possibly matching TRBD1 (6 bases). This CDR3 region has 14 residues. V lost 4 bases and J lost 4, with 10 bases in between. Germline V lookup: CDR1 LGHNA, CDR2 YSLEER. CDR3 coding DNA: TGCGCCAGCAGCCTTAACAGGGATAATGAAAAACTGTTTTTT. Amino acids: CASSLNRDNEKLFF.

The J gene is TRBJ2-1, the V gene TRBV20-1; D gene uncertain. There are 10 residues in the CDR3. The germline V gene has CDR1 DFQATT and CDR2 SNEGSKA (reference sequence). With 3 bases removed from V and 5 bases from J, the gap between germline ends came to 2 bases. CDR3 loop: CSASDNEQFF. DNA of the CDR3: TGCAGTGCTAGCGACAATGAGCAGTTCTTC.

The chain recombines TRBV21-1 with TRBJ2-5; the D segment call TRBD1 is taken from the table without a DNA check. TRBV21-1 is classified as a pseudogene. The CDR3 has 13 amino acids. CDR3 bases: TGTGCCACTCGGGGACAGATGGAAGAGACCCAGTACTTC. This translates into CATRGQMEETQYF.

This clonotype was counted once. CDR3 region: CASSLSTENGYTF. CDR3 DNA sequence: TGTGCCAGCAGTTTATCGACAGAAAATGGCTACACCTTC. J is TRBJ1-2 and V is TRBV12-3 or TRBV12-4, with a possible D match to TRBD1 (5 bases). Trimming took off 2 bases at V and 6 bases at J, with 10 bases between the two ends. This CDR3 comprises 13 residues.

This rearrangement joins TRBV4-3 to TRBJ2-7; TRBD2 matches 8 bases. Germline-derived CDR1 and CDR2 are LGHNA and YSLEER. V dropped 4 bases and J dropped 4; count of bases not matched to a gene: 9. This CDR3 comprises 15 residues. The CDR3 sequence is CASSLRSSGQYEQYF. The CDR3 coding sequence is TGCGCCAGCAGCCTTCGCTCTAGCGGGCAATACGAGCAGTACTTC.

The genes are TRBV20-1 and TRBJ2-3; no definite D call. Germline V gives CDR1 DFQATT, CDR2 SNEGSKA (reference sequence). The V and J ends lost 3 bases and 4 bases respectively, with 8 bases between them. This CDR3 has 12 amino acids. The CDR3 reads CSASITSDTQYF. The CDR3 region has the DNA TGCAGTGCTAGCATAACGTCAGATACGCAGTATTTT.

The rearrangement joins TRBV10-3 to TRBJ2-7; TRBD2 might be the D (6 bases). Trimming shortened V by 3 bases and J by 7 bases, and 13 bases separated the two germline ends. The germline gives CDR1 ENHRY, CDR2 SYGVKD. The CDR3 is 13 residues long. The CDR3 coding sequence is TGTGCCATCAGTGAACAGCCCCGGGGGGAGCAGTACTTC. Translation gives CAISEQPRGEQYF.

This chain connects TRBV11-2 to TRBJ2-3, with 11 bases that match TRBD1. V shed 4 bases, J shed 6 bases, and the junction held 15 bases outside the gene matches. This CDR3 is 18 amino acids long. Germline V gene lookup returns CDR1 SGHAT and CDR2 FQNNGV. In DNA, the CDR3 is TGTGCCAGCAGCTCTCTCGATCTCGGACAGGGGGCCTTGGATACGCAGTATTTT. It encodes CASSSLDLGQGALDTQYF.

The rearrangement uses TRBV9 and TRBJ1-1; maybe TRBD1 (5 bases). Trimming removed 0 bases at V and 4 bases at J, with 13 bases between. This CDR3 spans 15 amino acids. The germline CDR1 and CDR2 sequences are SGDLS and YYNGEE. The CDR3 coding sequence is TGTGCCAGCAGCGTAGAGGTTGGGGGAGGCACTGAAGCTTTCTTT. Protein: CASSVEVGGGTEAFF. Supplemented by reference TRBV9 and TRBJ1-1, the full variable domain reads DSGVTQTPKHLITATGQRVTLRCSPRSGDLSVYWYQQSLDQGLQFLIQYYNGEERAKGNILERFSAQQFPDLHSELNLSSLELGDSALYFCASSVEVGGGTEAFFGQGTRLTVV.

The V and J genes are TRBV6-5 and TRBJ1-6; D is possibly TRBD1 (5 bases). CDR1 and CDR2 (germline): MNHEY, SVGAGI. The CDR3 totals 15 residues. V dropped 2 bases and J dropped 6 bases, with 11 bases sitting between them. The CDR3 region is CASSYARAFNSPLHF. The CDR3, as DNA: TGTGCCAGCAGTTACGCCAGGGCATTTAATTCACCCCTCCACTTT.

This chain joins TRBV29-1 and TRBJ1-1, with TRBD1 as a possible D gene (5 bases). The V gene lost 2 bases and the J gene lost 4 bases, with 11 bases spanning the gap. The CDR3 extends over 13 amino acids. The V gene's germline CDR1 is SQVTM and CDR2 ANQGSEA. The CDR3 DNA reads TGCAGCGTTGAAAGGGACGTGAGCACTGAAGCTTTCTTT. Encoded protein: CSVERDVSTEAFF. Full variable domain (outside the CDR3, taken from reference TRBV29-1 and TRBJ1-1): SAVISQKPSRDICQRGTSLTIQCQVDSQVTMMFWYRQQPGQSLTLIATANQGSEATYESGFVIDKFPISRPNLTFSTLTVSNMSPEDSSIYLCSVERDVSTEAFFGQGTRLTVV.

This chain joins TRBV7-9 and TRBJ2-3; D perhaps matches TRBD2 (6 bases). The CDR3 covers 13 residues. V lost 7 bases and J lost 1, with 9 bases in between. The germline CDR1 and CDR2 sequences are SEHNR and FQNEAQ (reference sequence). The CDR3 loop is CASTPSGTDTQYF. CDR3 sequence (DNA): TGTGCCAGCACTCCTAGCGGCACAGATACGCAGTATTTT.

The V gene is TRBV7-9, the J gene TRBJ2-3; 7 positions match TRBD2. After removal of 1 base from V and 6 bases from J, the junction contained 10 bases not matched to a gene. The CDR3 sequence is 16 residues long. Germline V CDR1 and CDR2: SEHNR, FQNEAQ (reference sequence). The CDR3 DNA is TGTGCCAGCAGCTTAGTGGCTAGCGGCTCGACGGATACGCAGTATTTT. Protein sequence: CASSLVASGSTDTQYF.

The chain couples TRBV29-1 to TRBJ2-1, with TRBD2 matching 8 bases. After removal of 6 bases from V and 0 bases from J, the junction contained 7 bases not matched to a gene. In germline, CDR1 is SQVTM, CDR2 ANQGSEA. The CDR3 length is 15 residues. The chain's CDR3 is CSVHSGESSYNEQFF. In nucleotides, the CDR3 is TGCAGCGTCCATAGCGGGGAAAGCTCCTACAATGAGCAGTTCTTC.

The CDR3 region is CSARVPPDSFNTEAFF. The CDR3, as DNA: TGCAGTGCTAGAGTTCCGCCCGACAGCTTCAACACTGAAGCTTTCTTT. This sequence joins TRBV20-1 and TRBJ1-1; D is possibly TRBD1 (5 bases). Germline CDR1 is DFQATT and CDR2 is SNEGSKA (reference sequence). V gave up 1 base and J gave up 2 bases, with 17 bases separating them. The CDR3 extends over 16 amino acids.

This chain connects TRBV5-1 to TRBJ2-5, with 7 bases matching TRBD2. This CDR3 region has 16 residues. Germline V lookup: CDR1 SGHRS, CDR2 YFSETQ. V gave up 0 bases and J gave up 2 bases; unmatched junction bases: 7. The CDR3, as DNA: TGCGCCAGCAGCTTGGTCTGGGGCGGGGGTCAAGAGACCCAGTACTTC. Translating gives CASSLVWGGGQETQYF.

This chain connects TRBV28 to TRBJ2-7, with D uncertain. CDR3 length equals 12 residues. Germline lookup yields CDR1 MDHEN and CDR2 SYDVKM. Deletions cut 5 bases from V and 4 bases from J, with 9 bases between. The CDR3 coding sequence is TGTGCCAGCAGTGCTCTGAGTTACGAGCAGTACTTC. This codes for CASSALSYEQYF.

In this sample, this clonotype turned up once. CDR3 sequence: CASSLGQARMDGYTF. CDR3 DNA sequence: TGTGCCAGCAGTTTAGGACAGGCTAGAATGGATGGCTACACCTTC. The J gene is TRBJ1-2, the V gene TRBV12-3 or TRBV12-4; weak D call: TRBD1 (6 bases). V lost 1 base, J lost 6 bases, and 15 bases lay in between. This CDR3 is 15 amino acids long.

The genes are TRBV29-1 and TRBJ1-3, with 9 bases aligning to TRBD1. J lost 7 bases, V lost 6 bases, and 1 base had no gene match. CDR3 length equals 11 residues. Germline V gives CDR1 SQVTM, CDR2 ANQGSEA. The DNA for the CDR3 is TGCAGCGTCGGACAGGGGAACACCATATATTTT. It specifies CSVGQGNTIYF. Drawing the rest from reference TRBV29-1 and TRBJ1-3, the complete variable domain is SAVISQKPSRDICQRGTSLTIQCQVDSQVTMMFWYRQQPGQSLTLIATANQGSEATYESGFVIDKFPISRPNLTFSTLTVSNMSPEDSSIYLCSVGQGNTIYFGEGSWLTVV.

The chain is built from TRBV19 and TRBJ2-1; 7 positions agree with TRBD1. Germline V gene lookup returns CDR1 LNHDA and CDR2 SQIVND (reference sequence). V was clipped by 5 bases and J by 3 bases; unmatched bases: 7. The CDR3 contains 15 residues. CDR3 nucleotide sequence: TGTGCCAGTAGTTCGCCGGGACAGAACTACAATGAGCAGTTCTTC. Translated: CASSSPGQNYNEQFF.

V and J are TRBV20-1 and TRBJ2-1, with TRBD2 identical over 9 bases. CDR3 length: 13 amino acids. Losses at the gene ends were 1 base for V and 7 bases for J; bases not matched to a gene: 2. Germline values: CDR1 DFQATT, CDR2 SNEGSKA (reference sequence). CDR3 coding DNA: TGCAGTGCTAGAGTAGCGGGGGCGAATGAGCAGTTCTTC. Its protein is CSARVAGANEQFF.

The J gene is TRBJ2-3, the V gene TRBV19; D ambiguous. With 4 bases removed from V and 0 bases from J, the gap between germline ends came to 8 bases. This CDR3 is 14 amino acids long. Per the germline V gene, CDR1 is LNHDA and CDR2 is SQIVND (reference sequence). CDR3 DNA sequence: TGTGCCAGTAGTACCCCGACCAGCACAGATACGCAGTATTTT. Protein product: CASSTPTSTDTQYF.

The V call is TRBV28, the J call TRBJ1-2, with D unclear. Germline assignment: CDR1 MDHEN and CDR2 SYDVKM. CDR3 length equals 13 residues. V shed 4 bases and J shed 2 bases, with 8 bases lying between them. CDR3 in amino acids: CASSSIPNYGYTF. In DNA form, the CDR3 reads TGTGCCAGCAGTTCTATCCCAAACTATGGCTACACCTTC.